The clone carrying this T cell receptor (beta chain) was detected only a few times. Its antigen is unknown. The sequenced patients had an expansion of CD8+CD57+ cells seen by flow cytometry. All participating patients were living with severe acquired aplastic anemia. There was no therapy given to any patient before the blood sampling took place. Both TCR beta VDJ combination and CDR3 sequence profiling were carried out. Genomic DNA was the template for this profiling. TCRdb used MiXCR to reprocess the reads, holding one entry per CDR3 protein. The data contain around 200,000 distinct CDR3 sequences, under 50% of them singletons. Germline assignment: CDR1 LGHDT and CDR2 YNNKEL (reference sequence). With 4 bases clipped from V and 5 bases from J, the junction kept 7 bases outside the gene matches. The CDR3 contains 15 residues. These data are taken from a study of CD8+CD57+ T cells in acquired aplastic anemia.

Study-level findings and limits: Patients had about 31 CD8+ CDR3 sequences in common with controls (the shared set). No significant difference in CD8+ Simpson's diversity was found between patients and controls.

The sequence came from a human donor with aplastic anemia. V gene TRBV3-1 combines with J gene TRBJ1-4, with TRBD1 identical over 7 bases. Sequencing was done on a sample of sorted CD4+, CD8+, or CD8+CD57+ T cells (not recorded which) from PBMCs. The CDR3 DNA follows: TGTGCCAGCAGCCCTCAGACAGGGCCAAATGAAAAACTGTTTTTT. It translates to CASSPQTGPNEKLFF. Complete variable domain (other parts from reference TRBV3-1 and TRBJ1-4): DTAVSQTPKYLVTQMGNDKSIKCEQNLGHDTMYWYKQDSKKFLKIMFSYNNKELIINETVPNRFSPKSPDKAHLNLHINSLELGDSAVYFCASSPQTGPNEKLFFGSGTQLSVL.